This TCR beta chain came from a study of blood T cell repertoires in COVID-19. Profiling relied on immunoSEQ multiplex PCR, and the TCRdb table lists in-frame clones only, not all of them. The sample has some 270,000 clones; approximately 85% are singletons. The ends were cut back, 2 bases at V and 1 base at J, with 15 bases in the middle. CDR1 and CDR2 from the germline V gene are SGHAT and FQNNGV. This CDR3 is built from 16 residues. The specimen sequenced was PBMCs or T cells enriched from blood (not recorded which). The chain links TRBV11-2 to TRBJ2-7; D call uncertain. The source of this sequence is a woman aged 45-59 years with acute COVID-19. The CDR3, as DNA: TGTGCCAGCAGCTTAATCCCAACAGACACTTCCTACGAGCAGTACTTC. This translates into CASSLIPTDTSYEQYF.